These 28 T cell receptor beta chains came from one sample sequenced in a study of T cells in lung cancer brain metastases. The data were produced by immunoSEQ multiplex PCR, yet TCRdb's version contains in-frame clones alone and is incomplete. The sample yields 750 to 950 clones, more than 80% seen once. The sample consisted of tumor tissue from a brain metastasis. The source is a man between 70 and 80 years old with non-small cell lung cancer that had spread to the brain.

V usage is TRBV14 and J usage is TRBJ2-6; D is uncertain. This CDR3 contains 13 residues. CDR1 is SGHDN, CDR2 FVKESK, per germline. Deletions cut 1 base from V and 4 bases from J, with 2 bases between. The CDR3 coding sequence is TGTGCCAGCAGCCAAGGGGGGGCCAACGTCCTGACTTTC. The encoded protein is CASSQGGANVLTF.

The chain recombines TRBV11-3 with TRBJ2-7; D remains unclear. Germline loops: CDR1 SGHNT, CDR2 YENEEA. This CDR3 contains 15 residues. Trimming cost V 0 bases and J 2 bases, with 11 bases left between them. CDR3 loop: CASSLDWGITYEQYF. CDR3 nucleotides: TGTGCCAGCAGCTTAGATTGGGGTATCACCTACGAGCAGTACTTC. Filled out from reference TRBV11-3 and TRBJ2-7, the complete variable domain reads EAGVVQSPRYKIIEKKQPVAFWCNPISGHNTLYWYLQNLGQGPELLIRYENEEAVDDSQLPKDRFSAERLKGVDSTLKIQPAELGDSAVYLCASSLDWGITYEQYFGPGTRLTVT.

J is TRBJ2-6 and V is TRBV7-2; TRBD1 agrees at 12 bases. With 6 bases clipped from V and 1 base from J, the junction kept 7 bases outside the gene matches. Germline values: CDR1 SGHTA, CDR2 FQGNSA. This CDR3 is 18 amino acids long. CDR3 in amino acids: CASRRPGQGASGANVLTF. The CDR3 DNA is TGTGCCAGCAGACGACCGGGACAGGGGGCGTCTGGGGCCAACGTCCTGACTTTC.

J is TRBJ2-1 and V is TRBV4-1; D is possibly TRBD1 (5 bases). Germline values: CDR1 MGHRA, CDR2 YSYEKL. The germline V and J ends were trimmed by 2 bases and 6 bases, with 11 bases remaining between them. The CDR3 runs 14 residues. The CDR3 reads CASSQWGRGNEQFF. The DNA for the CDR3 is TGCGCCAGCAGCCAATGGGGCCGCGGCAATGAGCAGTTCTTC.

The chain links TRBV2 to TRBJ2-3; the D is unclear. Trimming removed 1 base at V and 1 base at J, with 6 bases between. CDR1 is SNHLY and CDR2 is FYNNEI in the germline V gene. This CDR3 is built from 14 residues. CDR3 loop: CASSEGAGTDTQYF. The DNA of the CDR3 is TGTGCCAGCAGTGAAGGGGCAGGCACAGATACGCAGTATTTT.

Turning to this clone: At one boundary the junction diverges from the germline segment, which might be a read error. The chain joins TRBV11-2 to TRBJ2-1; the match to TRBD2 covers 8 bases. CDR3 size: 14 residues. Germline-derived CDR1 and CDR2 are SGHAT and FQNNGV. CDR3 amino acids: CASSVETSGGKQFF. The CDR3 nucleotides are TGTGCCAGCAGCGTAGAAACTAGCGGAGGGAAGCAGTTCTTC. The variable domain in full, completed from reference TRBV11-2 and TRBJ2-1, reads EAGVAQSPRYKIIEKRQSVAFWCNPISGHATLYWYQQILGQGPKLLIQFQNNGVVDDSQLPKDRFSAERLKGVDSTLKIQPAKLEDSAVYLCASSVETSGGKQFFGPGTRLTVL.

The chain uses TRBV28 and TRBJ2-7; 9 bases fit TRBD2. This CDR3 has 15 amino acids. With 8 bases clipped from V and 7 bases from J, the junction kept 15 bases outside the gene matches. Germline-derived CDR1 and CDR2 are MDHEN and SYDVKM. The CDR3 nucleotides read TGTGCCAGCGTCCGAGCGGGAGGCCAAGAAAGTGAGCAGTACTTC. It yields the protein CASVRAGGQESEQYF.

The rearrangement uses TRBV9 and TRBJ2-2; the D is unclear. With 3 bases removed from V and 7 bases from J, the gap between germline ends came to 7 bases. Germline assignment: CDR1 SGDLS and CDR2 YYNGEE. The CDR3 consists of 12 residues. The CDR3: CASSAISGELFF. The CDR3, as DNA: TGTGCCAGCAGCGCAATCAGCGGGGAGCTGTTTTTT.

The V gene is TRBV29-1, the J gene TRBJ1-2; D remains unclear. V was pared by 2 bases and J by 8 bases, with 18 bases between. CDR1 SQVTM and CDR2 ANQGSEA come from the germline V gene. The CDR3 covers 14 residues. CDR3 in amino acids: CSVEKGDALRGYTF. The CDR3 DNA reads TGCAGCGTTGAAAAGGGTGATGCGTTGAGAGGCTACACCTTC.

The CDR3 bases are TGCGCCAGCAGCTTGGAGAGCAGGGGCACAGATACGCAGTATTTT. It specifies CASSLESRGTDTQYF. The genes are TRBV5-1 and TRBJ2-3; possibly TRBD1 for D (5 bases). Deletions cut 0 bases from V and 1 base from J, with 9 bases between. Germline V CDR1 and CDR2: SGHRS, YFSETQ. The CDR3 contains 15 residues.

The V gene is TRBV5-1, the J gene TRBJ1-1; D gene unclear. V was pared by 2 bases and J by 1 base, with 9 bases between. Germline values: CDR1 SGHRS, CDR2 YFSETQ. This CDR3 comprises 14 residues. CDR3 DNA sequence: TGCGCCAGCAGCTTAGACCCTGGGAACACTGAAGCTTTCTTT. This encodes CASSLDPGNTEAFF. The entire variable domain, with the rest obtained from reference TRBV5-1 and TRBJ1-1, is as follows: KAGVTQTPRYLIKTRGQQVTLSCSPISGHRSVSWYQQTPGQGLQFLFEYFSETQRNKGNFPGRFSGRQFSNSRSEMNVSTLELGDSALYLCASSLDPGNTEAFFGQGTRLTVV.

This clone has more than one count but fewer than ten. This chain connects TRBV5-1 to TRBJ2-1; 9 bases align to TRBD2. After removal of 0 bases from V and 0 bases from J, the junction contained 13 bases not matched to a gene. Germline CDR1 and CDR2: SGHRS and YFSETQ. The CDR3 length is 20 residues. The CDR3 sequence is CASSLAHGGAGGFSYNEQFF. The CDR3 nucleotides read TGCGCCAGCAGCTTGGCCCACGGGGGCGCGGGAGGGTTCTCCTACAATGAGCAGTTCTTC.

This rearrangement joins TRBV11-2 to TRBJ2-1, with D hard to call. This CDR3 has 12 amino acids. V lost 0 bases to trimming and J lost 7 bases, with 4 bases between them. Germline V lookup: CDR1 SGHAT, CDR2 FQNNGV. The CDR3 region has the DNA TGTGCCAGCAGCTTAGAGCAGAATGAGCAGTTCTTC. It encodes CASSLEQNEQFF.

This sequence joins TRBV19 and TRBJ1-2; 8 bases match TRBD1. This CDR3 contains 14 residues. From germline, CDR1 is LNHDA and CDR2 SQIVND (reference sequence). Trimming at V came to 5 bases and at J to 2 bases, leaving 4 bases not matched to a gene. CDR3 protein: CASSARGRNYGYTF. The CDR3, as DNA: TGTGCCAGTAGTGCCAGGGGGCGCAACTATGGCTACACCTTC.

The V call is TRBV30, the J call TRBJ1-1; unclear D gene. The CDR3 length is 12 residues. The germline CDR1 and CDR2 sequences are GTSNPN and SVGIG (reference sequence). Deletions cut 4 bases from V and 5 bases from J, with 11 bases between. The CDR3 loop is CAWTGVGTEAFF. The CDR3 DNA sequence: TGTGCCTGGACCGGAGTGGGGACTGAAGCTTTCTTT.

This chain connects TRBV7-2 to TRBJ1-2; TRBD1 aligns across 8 bases. CDR3 length: 13 amino acids. Unmatched junction bases numbered 10, after V lost 5 bases and J lost 11 bases. The germline CDR1 and CDR2 sequences are SGHTA and FQGNSA. The CDR3 loop is CASSLGQGRGYTF. CDR3 nucleotides: TGTGCCAGCAGCCTCGGACAGGGCAGGGGTTACACCTTC. The full variable domain, completed using reference TRBV7-2 and TRBJ1-2, is GAGVSQSPSNKVTEKGKDVELRCDPISGHTALYWYRQSLGQGLEFLIYFQGNSAPDKSGLPSDRFSAERTGGSVSTLTIQRTQQEDSAVYLCASSLGQGRGYTFGSGTRLTVV.

The chain combines TRBV5-3 with TRBJ2-4; D is possibly TRBD2 (6 bases). TRBV5-3 is marked as an open reading frame, function uncertain. There are 13 residues in the CDR3. Trimming cost V 8 bases and J 1 base, with 10 bases left between them. CDR3 amino acids: CASGSWAKNIQYF. The CDR3 nucleotides read TGTGCCAGCGGGAGTTGGGCCAAAAACATTCAGTACTTC.

A few counts support this clone. The rearrangement joins TRBV28 to TRBJ2-5; D unresolved. Trimming removed 5 bases from V and 4 bases from J, with 8 bases in between. Germline CDR1 reads MDHEN; CDR2 reads SYDVKM. This CDR3 is built from 12 residues. CDR3 nucleotide sequence: TGTGCCAGCAGTCCTGGGATAGAGACCCAGTACTTC. Its protein product is CASSPGIETQYF.

A word on this clone: A read error may account for a junction end that differs from germline. V is TRBV14 and J is TRBJ1-2; D might be TRBD1 (5 bases). The CDR3 sequence is 14 residues long. The germline gives CDR1 SGHDN, CDR2 FVKESK. In DNA form, the CDR3 reads TGTACCAGCAGCCAGGCAGGGCGGCTGGGGGGCTACACCTTC. Translating it yields CTSSQAGRLGGYTF.

The CDR3 protein is CAISATGTEAFF. The CDR3, as DNA: TGTGCCATCAGCGCCACAGGGACTGAAGCTTTCTTT. The V and J genes are TRBV10-3 and TRBJ1-1; TRBD1 is a possible D gene (6 bases). This CDR3 comprises 12 residues. Between the trimmed V and J ends, which lost 6 bases and 5 bases, there was a span of 10 bases. Germline CDR1 is ENHRY and CDR2 is SYGVKD.

V usage is TRBV7-2 and J usage is TRBJ1-2, with 9 bases aligning to TRBD1. V shed 5 bases and J 0 bases; nucleotides not matched to a gene: 7. CDR1 and CDR2 (germline): SGHTA, FQGNSA. The CDR3 sequence is 16 residues long. In DNA form, the CDR3 reads TGTGCCAGCAGCCCCTCGGGACAGGGACCTAACTATGGCTACACCTTC. It encodes CASSPSGQGPNYGYTF. Variable domain in full (rest from reference TRBV7-2 and TRBJ1-2): GAGVSQSPSNKVTEKGKDVELRCDPISGHTALYWYRQSLGQGLEFLIYFQGNSAPDKSGLPSDRFSAERTGGSVSTLTIQRTQQEDSAVYLCASSPSGQGPNYGYTFGSGTRLTVV.

The rearrangement links TRBV30 to TRBJ2-3; D is undetermined. This CDR3 is built from 13 residues. CDR1 GTSNPN and CDR2 SVGIG come from the germline V gene (reference sequence). V was shortened by 3 bases and J by 1 base, with 8 bases between the two germline ends. Here the CDR3 reads CAWRQSRTDTQYF. CDR3 DNA sequence: TGTGCCTGGAGACAGTCTCGCACAGATACGCAGTATTTT.

About this clone itself: One end of the junction does not line up with germline, which may come from a read error. The gene calls are TRBV4-1 and TRBJ2-1; a weak D match, TRBD2 (6 bases). This CDR3 region has 13 residues. CDR1 is MGHRA and CDR2 is YSYEKL in the germline V gene. In DNA form, the CDR3 reads TGCACCAGCAGCCCCGGGGGTAGGAATGAGCAGTTCTTC. Its translation: CTSSPGGRNEQFF.

This clone was detected once. The chain is built from TRBV12-5 and TRBJ1-1, with D unresolved. The CDR3 runs to 11 residues. CDR1 is LGHNT and CDR2 is FRNRAP in the germline V gene. Between the trimmed V and J ends, which lost 2 bases and 6 bases, there was a span of 4 bases. The CDR3 region is CASGLLPEAFF. The CDR3 coding sequence is TGTGCTAGTGGTTTGTTACCTGAAGCTTTCTTT.

V gene TRBV12-5 combines with J gene TRBJ1-5; D not resolved. Germline V gene lookup returns CDR1 LGHNT and CDR2 FRNRAP. The germline V and J ends were trimmed by 5 bases and 9 bases, with 20 bases remaining between them. The CDR3 extends over 15 amino acids. In DNA form, the CDR3 reads TGTGCTAGTGGTACTTCCCTAGGTGGAGTGGGGCCCCAGCATTTT. Its translation: CASGTSLGGVGPQHF.

The rearrangement joins TRBV29-1 to TRBJ2-3; 8 nucleotides line up with TRBD1. The CDR3 is 13 amino acids. Germline V lookup: CDR1 SQVTM, CDR2 ANQGSEA. Unmatched junction bases numbered 2, after V lost 5 bases and J lost 1 base. CDR3: CSVSTGGTDTQYF. DNA of the CDR3: TGCAGCGTTTCGACAGGGGGCACAGATACGCAGTATTTT.

The rearrangement joins TRBV7-9 to TRBJ2-1; D remains ambiguous. CDR1 and CDR2 (germline): SEHNR, FQNEAQ (reference sequence). Trimming stripped 8 bases from V and 0 bases from J, with 14 bases between. CDR3 size: 15 residues. The CDR3 protein is CASCPGGSSYNEQFF. CDR3 nucleotide sequence: TGTGCCAGCTGCCCCGGCGGCAGCTCCTACAATGAGCAGTTCTTC.

This clone was observed a few times. The chain links TRBV19 to TRBJ1-5; TRBD1 is a possible D gene (5 bases). This CDR3 spans 15 amino acids. Germline-derived CDR1 and CDR2 are LNHDA and SQIVND (reference sequence). V gave up 4 bases and J gave up 2 bases, with 12 bases separating them. The chain's CDR3 is CASSNRRLGNQPQHF. In DNA form, the CDR3 reads TGTGCCAGTAGTAACAGGCGTTTGGGCAATCAGCCCCAGCATTTT.